The 29 T cell receptor beta chains listed next were all sequenced from one sample in a study of cytomegalovirus exposure and HLA in healthy donors. PCR involved 60 Vbeta and 13 Jbeta primers. The data were produced by immunoSEQ multiplex PCR, yet TCRdb's version contains in-frame clones alone and is incomplete. The sample comprises around 90,000 clones, around two thirds of which are singletons, and 5% to 6.5% rests with the top ten. Sequenced input: PBMCs. Source of these receptors: a woman aged 30 to 39 in good health and CMV-seropositive.

The count of this clone is one. The rearrangement joins TRBV9 to TRBJ1-5; no clear D gene. The V end lost 0 bases, the J end lost 0 bases, and 4 bases lay between the germline ends. CDR1 is SGDLS, CDR2 YYNGEE, per germline. The CDR3 runs 14 residues. The CDR3 DNA reads as TGTGCCAGCAGCGTAGACATTAGCAATCAGCCCCAGCATTTT. As protein: CASSVDISNQPQHF.

The genes are TRBV5-8 and TRBJ1-5; D unclear. V gave up 5 bases and J gave up 4 bases, with 16 bases separating them. CDR1 and CDR2 (germline): SGHTS, YDEGEE. The CDR3 spans 15 residues. DNA of the CDR3: TGTGCCAGCAGGCTAGGAGCACTGGCTAATCAGCCCCAGCATTTT. Translation gives CASRLGALANQPQHF.

The V gene is TRBV27, the J gene TRBJ2-2; 8 bases match TRBD1. Looked up from germline, CDR1 is MNHEY and CDR2 is SMNVEV (reference sequence). With 2 bases clipped from V and 8 bases from J, the junction kept 4 bases outside the gene matches. This CDR3 comprises 14 residues. CDR3 sequence reads: CASSLGQGLGELFF. In DNA, the CDR3 is TGTGCCAGCAGTTTAGGACAGGGCTTAGGGGAGCTGTTTTTT.

CDR3 sequence: CASSLGTVNGNQPQHF. CDR3 DNA: TGTGCCAGCAGCTTAGGGACAGTTAATGGCAATCAGCCCCAGCATTTT. This chain links TRBV7-2 with TRBJ1-5; the D gene is possibly TRBD1 (6 bases). This CDR3 has 16 amino acids. Germline values: CDR1 SGHTA, CDR2 FQGNSA. V lost 1 base and J 2 bases, leaving 12 bases between the germline ends.

This chain uses TRBV7-2 with TRBJ1-3, with a possible D match to TRBD1 (5 bases). There are 16 residues in the CDR3. Trimming removed 5 bases from V and 0 bases from J, with 14 bases in between. CDR1 is SGHTA and CDR2 is FQGNSA in the germline V gene. The CDR3 coding sequence is TGTGCCAGCAGCCGACAGACGTTAAGCTCTGGAAACACCATATATTTT. The encoded protein is CASSRQTLSSGNTIYF.

V gene TRBV6-1 combines with J gene TRBJ2-1; perhaps TRBD1 as D (6 bases). With 0 bases removed from V and 5 bases from J, the gap between germline ends came to 17 bases. CDR1 MNHNS and CDR2 SASEGT come from the germline V gene. The CDR3 sequence is 17 residues long. The CDR3 reads CASSEALFRGTNNEQFF. Here the CDR3 DNA reads TGTGCCAGCAGTGAAGCGCTTTTCAGGGGAACTAACAATGAGCAGTTCTTC.

Only one count was recorded for this clone. This rearrangement joins TRBV10-2 to TRBJ1-4; no reliable D call. V was pared by 6 bases and J by 6 bases, with 17 bases between. Germline V gives CDR1 WSHSY, CDR2 SAAADI. The CDR3 consists of 15 residues. The CDR3 sequence is CASSATLGEYEKLFF. The CDR3 coding sequence is TGCGCCAGCAGCGCGACATTGGGAGAGTATGAAAAACTGTTTTTT.

The V and J genes are TRBV11-2 and TRBJ1-1, with TRBD1 matching over 7 bases. CDR1 and CDR2 (germline): SGHAT, FQNNGV. CDR3 length equals 15 residues. With V trimmed by 5 bases and J by 0 bases, 6 bases remained unmatched. The CDR3 loop reads CASSPGQELNTEAFF. CDR3 sequence (DNA): TGTGCCAGCAGCCCCGGACAGGAATTGAACACTGAAGCTTTCTTT.

The chain recombines TRBV9 with TRBJ2-1; 7 bases align to TRBD1. The CDR3 contains 11 residues. Germline V gene data show CDR1 as SGDLS and CDR2 as YYNGEE. Trimming at V came to 0 bases and at J to 15 bases, leaving 3 bases not matched to a gene. The CDR3 nucleotides are TGTGCCAGCAGCGTAGGGGGGACAGTGTTCTTC. It translates to CASSVGGTVFF.

The chain combines TRBV29-1 with TRBJ2-7, with D maybe TRBD1 (6 bases). Germline CDR1 is SQVTM and CDR2 is ANQGSEA. The CDR3 extends over 13 amino acids. V dropped 3 bases and J dropped 6 bases, with 15 bases sitting between them. CDR3 in DNA: TGCAGCGTTGAGTGGTTACGGGACACCGAGCAGTACTTC. This encodes CSVEWLRDTEQYF.

Note on this clone: Sequence at one end of the junction differs from germline and may be a read error. This chain connects TRBV30 to TRBJ1-2; 8 bases align to TRBD1. This CDR3 has 13 amino acids. The germline gives CDR1 GTSNPN, CDR2 SVGIG (reference sequence). CDR3 sequence: CAWSVGLSGGYPF. The CDR3 nucleotides read TGTGCCTGGAGTGTAGGGTTGTCAGGGGGCTACCCCTTC.

The genes are TRBV19 and TRBJ1-5; D is ambiguous. V shed 6 bases and J shed 3 bases, with 12 bases lying between them. Germline loops: CDR1 LNHDA, CDR2 SQIVND (reference sequence). The CDR3 is 14 residues long. The CDR3 reads CASRTLDNNQPQHF. Written as DNA, the CDR3 is TGTGCCAGTAGAACTCTTGATAACAATCAGCCCCAGCATTTT.

The V call is TRBV2, the J call TRBJ1-4; 9 nucleotides line up with TRBD1. In germline, CDR1 is SNHLY, CDR2 FYNNEI. CDR3 length: 14 residues. V was pared by 5 bases and J by 6 bases, with 4 bases of the junction left unmatched. The chain's CDR3 is CASSHRGQDEKLFF. The CDR3 coding sequence is TGTGCCAGCAGTCACAGGGGGCAGGATGAAAAACTGTTTTTT.

The chain links TRBV27 to TRBJ1-1; D remains ambiguous. The CDR3 sequence is 13 residues long. Germline lookup yields CDR1 MNHEY and CDR2 SMNVEV (reference sequence). V was clipped by 4 bases and J by 4 bases, with 10 bases between them. CDR3 residues: CASSWRAGTEAFF. The CDR3 DNA is TGTGCCAGCAGTTGGCGGGCAGGCACTGAAGCTTTCTTT.

The V gene is TRBV5-1, the J gene TRBJ1-2; the D gene is possibly TRBD1 (6 bases). Between the trimmed V and J ends, which lost 4 bases and 6 bases, there was a span of 16 bases. Germline values: CDR1 SGHRS, CDR2 YFSETQ. The CDR3 has 14 amino acids. The CDR3 DNA sequence: TGCGCCAGCAGCGCCGACCGGGACATAGATGGCTACACCTTC. It specifies CASSADRDIDGYTF. Full variable domain (outside the CDR3, taken from reference TRBV5-1 and TRBJ1-2): KAGVTQTPRYLIKTRGQQVTLSCSPISGHRSVSWYQQTPGQGLQFLFEYFSETQRNKGNFPGRFSGRQFSNSRSEMNVSTLELGDSALYLCASSADRDIDGYTFGSGTRLTVV.

The chain joins TRBV6-1 to TRBJ1-5, with TRBD1 matching over 9 bases. The CDR3 contains 19 residues. The V and J ends lost 1 base and 2 bases, in that order; junction bases with no gene match: 12. Germline V gene sequence: CDR1 MNHNS, CDR2 SASEGT. CDR3: CASSEGWGQGPWGNQPQHF. The CDR3 nucleotides are TGTGCCAGCAGTGAAGGATGGGGACAGGGTCCATGGGGCAATCAGCCCCAGCATTTT.

The chain couples TRBV10-3 to TRBJ1-2; 7 positions agree with TRBD1. Germline CDR1 is ENHRY and CDR2 is SYGVKD. The CDR3 runs to 14 residues. The ends lost 10 bases at V and 0 bases at J; junction bases unmatched: 8. CDR3 protein: CATHPTGTNYGYTF. DNA of the CDR3: TGTGCCACCCACCCGACAGGGACTAACTATGGCTACACCTTC.

This clone came up a few times. The J gene is TRBJ1-1, the V gene TRBV6-1; 9 bases agree with TRBD1. Germline CDR1 MNHNS, CDR2 SASEGT. The V and J ends lost 5 bases and 11 bases, in that order; junction bases with no gene match: 9. The CDR3 runs to 13 residues. The CDR3 DNA is TGTGCCAGCAGTTTTAACAGGGGGCGGGTGGCTTTCTTT. Residues: CASSFNRGRVAFF.

The chain employs TRBV23-1 and TRBJ2-7; possible D gene TRBD1, 5 bases. TRBV23-1 is recorded as an ORF, its role being uncertain. The CDR3 sequence is 17 residues long. Trimming took off 2 bases at V and 6 bases at J, with 23 bases between the two ends. CDR3 sequence: CASSQQIPGIGVVEQYF. The CDR3, as DNA: TGCGCCAGCAGTCAACAAATTCCAGGGATAGGGGTAGTCGAGCAGTACTTC.

The CDR3 protein is CASSFGTGGYEQYF. CDR3 bases: TGTGCCAGCAGCTTCGGGACAGGGGGCTACGAGCAGTACTTC. The rearrangement uses TRBV5-8 and TRBJ2-7; 11 bases map to TRBD1. Germline V CDR1 and CDR2: SGHTS, YDEGEE. The CDR3 has 14 residues. After removal of 2 bases from V and 3 bases from J, the junction contained 1 base not matched to a gene.

The chain links TRBV7-3 to TRBJ1-2, with 9 bases identical to TRBD1. The junction had 4 bases not matched to a gene; V was cut back by 5 bases and J by 0 bases. Germline V gene lookup returns CDR1 SGHTA and CDR2 FQGTGA. This CDR3 has 15 amino acids. CDR3 loop: CASSPDRGANYGYTF. Here the CDR3 DNA reads TGTGCCAGCAGCCCGGACAGGGGAGCTAACTATGGCTACACCTTC.

This clone came up a few times. One end of the junction does not line up with germline, which may come from a read error. The chain uses TRBV28 and TRBJ1-2; D is perhaps TRBD1 (6 bases). Per the germline V gene, CDR1 is MDHEN and CDR2 is SYDVKM. The CDR3 runs 12 residues. The CDR3 nucleotides are TGTGCCAGCGGGGGCGCTAACTATGGCTACCCCTTC. Translation gives CASGGANYGYPF.

The rearrangement uses TRBV4-1 and TRBJ2-7, with 8 bases aligning to TRBD1. Germline trimming cut 2 bases from V and 3 bases from J; bases unmatched to any gene: 6. This CDR3 has 15 residues. Germline V gene data show CDR1 as MGHRA and CDR2 as YSYEKL. CDR3 region: CASSQYTDRVYEQYF. The CDR3 DNA is TGCGCCAGCAGCCAATACACGGACAGGGTCTACGAGCAGTACTTC.

The chain employs TRBV25-1 and TRBJ2-2, with D possibly matching TRBD2 (6 bases). The CDR3 has 18 amino acids. V was shortened by 2 bases and J by 7 bases, with 23 bases between the two germline ends. Germline CDR1 MGHDK, CDR2 SYGVNS. The CDR3 DNA reads TGTGCCAGCAGTGAAAAAGATCGGGTGCTAGCGAGGCACGGGGAGCTGTTTTTT. Protein: CASSEKDRVLARHGELFF. Full variable domain (remainder filled in from reference TRBV25-1 and TRBJ2-2): EADIYQTPRYLVIGTGKKITLECSQTMGHDKMYWYQQDPGMELHLIHYSYGVNSTEKGDLSSESTVSRIRTEHFPLTLESARPSHTSQYLCASSEKDRVLARHGELFFGEGSRLTVL.

V gene TRBV19 combines with J gene TRBJ1-4, with D possibly being TRBD1 (6 bases). V shed 9 bases and J shed 0 bases, with 8 bases lying between them. The V gene's germline CDR1 is LNHDA and CDR2 SQIVND (reference sequence). The CDR3 spans 13 residues. The CDR3 nucleotides read TGTGCCAGCCGGACAGCAACTAATGAAAAACTGTTTTTT. As protein: CASRTATNEKLFF.

The rearrangement links TRBV2 to TRBJ1-5; the D is unclear. V shed 0 bases and J shed 7 bases, with 22 bases lying between them. The germline V gene has CDR1 SNHLY and CDR2 FYNNEI. The CDR3 totals 18 residues. CDR3 sequence reads: CASSEADQMMAGPQPQHF. The CDR3 DNA reads as TGTGCCAGCAGTGAAGCCGATCAGATGATGGCAGGTCCACAGCCCCAGCATTTT.

The rearrangement uses TRBV5-1 and TRBJ2-6, with TRBD1 matching over 9 bases. The germline V gene encodes CDR1 SGHRS and CDR2 YFSETQ. V dropped 3 bases and J dropped 2; count of bases not matched to a gene: 0. The CDR3 totals 15 residues. CDR3 in amino acids: CASSWTGAGANVLTF. CDR3 nucleotide sequence: TGCGCCAGCAGCTGGACAGGGGCTGGGGCCAACGTCCTGACTTTC.

The chain uses TRBV4-3 and TRBJ2-7; 9 bases match TRBD2. Per germline, CDR1 LGHNA and CDR2 YSLEER. This CDR3 contains 18 residues. Losses at the gene ends were 0 bases for V and 2 bases for J; bases not matched to a gene: 11. The CDR3 region has the DNA TGCGCCAGCAGCCAAGAGGTGGGGAATCGACTAGCGGCCTACGAGCAGTACTTC. It specifies CASSQEVGNRLAAYEQYF.

This sequence joins TRBV10-1 and TRBJ2-3; TRBD2 is a possible D gene (5 bases). V was pared by 8 bases and J by 5 bases, with 5 bases between. The germline V gene has CDR1 WNHNN and CDR2 SYGVQD (reference sequence). The CDR3 loop spans 10 amino acids. The CDR3 spells CASRGDTQYF. CDR3 nucleotides: TGCGCCAGCCGGGGAGATACGCAGTATTTT.